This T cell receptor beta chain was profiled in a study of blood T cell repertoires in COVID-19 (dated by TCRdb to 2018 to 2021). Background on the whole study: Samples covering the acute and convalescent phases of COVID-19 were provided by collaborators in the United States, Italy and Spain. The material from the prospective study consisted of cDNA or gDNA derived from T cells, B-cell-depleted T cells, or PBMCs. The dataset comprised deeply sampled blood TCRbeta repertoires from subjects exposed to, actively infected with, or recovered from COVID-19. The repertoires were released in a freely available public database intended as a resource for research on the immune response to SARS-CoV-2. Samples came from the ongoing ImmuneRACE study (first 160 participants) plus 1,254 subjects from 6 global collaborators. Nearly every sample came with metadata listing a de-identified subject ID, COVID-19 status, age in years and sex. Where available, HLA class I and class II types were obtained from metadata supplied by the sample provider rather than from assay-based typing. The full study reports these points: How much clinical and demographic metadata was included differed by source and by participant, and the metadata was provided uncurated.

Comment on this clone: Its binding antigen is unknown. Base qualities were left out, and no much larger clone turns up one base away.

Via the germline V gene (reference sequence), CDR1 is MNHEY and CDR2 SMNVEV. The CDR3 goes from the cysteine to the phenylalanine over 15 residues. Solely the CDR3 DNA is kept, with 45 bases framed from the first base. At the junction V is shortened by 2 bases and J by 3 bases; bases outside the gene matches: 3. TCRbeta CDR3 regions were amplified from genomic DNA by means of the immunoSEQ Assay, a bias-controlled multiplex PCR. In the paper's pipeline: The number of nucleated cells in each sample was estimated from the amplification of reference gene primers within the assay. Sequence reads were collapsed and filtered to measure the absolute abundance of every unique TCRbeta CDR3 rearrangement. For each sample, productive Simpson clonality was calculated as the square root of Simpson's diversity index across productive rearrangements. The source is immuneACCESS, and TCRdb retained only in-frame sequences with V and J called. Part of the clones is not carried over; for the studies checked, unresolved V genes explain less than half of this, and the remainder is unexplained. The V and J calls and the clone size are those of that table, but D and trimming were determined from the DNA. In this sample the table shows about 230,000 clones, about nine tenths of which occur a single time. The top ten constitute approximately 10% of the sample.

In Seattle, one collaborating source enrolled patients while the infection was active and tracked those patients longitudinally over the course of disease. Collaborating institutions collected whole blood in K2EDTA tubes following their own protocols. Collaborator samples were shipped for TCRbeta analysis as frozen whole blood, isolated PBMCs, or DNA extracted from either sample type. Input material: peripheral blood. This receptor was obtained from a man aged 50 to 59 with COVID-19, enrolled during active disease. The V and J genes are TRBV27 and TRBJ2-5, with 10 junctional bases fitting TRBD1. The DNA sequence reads TGTGCCAGCAGTTTAGGAGGGACAGGGGAAGAGACCCAGTACTTC. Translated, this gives CASSLGGTGEETQYF.